This is a list of T cell receptor beta chains from one sample in a study of T cells in Graves' hyperthyroidism and ophthalmopathy. TCRdb re-analysed the multiplex PCR reads in MiXCR, keeping a single row per CDR3 protein. The sample lists 450,000 to 700,000 distinct CDR3 sequences, roughly 46% occurring once. Source material: peripheral blood or thyroid tissue (not recorded which). The receptors were sampled from an adult woman with Graves' disease, either hyperthyroidism or ophthalmopathy (not recorded which). Both conserved end residues are part of each CDR3. D genes are given only for firm matches. Clone size is shown for a subset of rows, as once, few, many or a class of expanded clone.

D gene: -; V gene: TRBV15; CDR3 length: 15; clone size: -; J gene: TRBJ1-1; CDR3 DNA: TGTGCCACCAGCGAATCAGTTAGGGTGAACACTGAAGCTTTCTTT; CDR3 protein: CATSESVRVNTEAFF
D gene: -; V gene: TRBV2; CDR3 length: 13; clone size: -; J gene: TRBJ2-7; CDR3 DNA: TGTGCCGGCAGTGAAGCGGGCCTCTACGAGCAGTACTTC; CDR3 protein: CAGSEAGLYEQYF
D gene: -; V gene: TRBV10-3; CDR3 length: 14; clone size: -; J gene: TRBJ1-2; CDR3 DNA: TGTGCCATCAGTGAGGAGGGGGAGGACTATGGCTACACCTTC; CDR3 protein: CAISEEGEDYGYTF
D gene: -; V gene: TRBV9; CDR3 length: 13; clone size: -; J gene: TRBJ1-1; CDR3 DNA: TGTGCCAGCAGCGTAGATGGGGGGACTGAAGCTTTCTTT; CDR3 protein: CASSVDGGTEAFF
D gene: -; V gene: TRBV29-1; CDR3 length: 11; clone size: -; J gene: TRBJ1-1; CDR3 DNA: TGCAGCGTTCTCGGAAACACTGAAGCTTTCTTT; CDR3 protein: CSVLGNTEAFF
D gene: -; V gene: TRBV25-1; CDR3 length: 15; clone size: many; J gene: TRBJ1-4; CDR3 DNA: TGTGCCAGCAGAGGATGGGTAGGGGGAGAGGAAAAACTGTTTTTT; CDR3 protein: CASRGWVGGEEKLFF
D gene: TRBD1; V gene: TRBV7-9; CDR3 length: 16; clone size: -; J gene: TRBJ2-5; CDR3 DNA: TGTGCCAGCAGCCTGGGACAGCAAGTATTCCAAGAGACCCAGTACTTC; CDR3 protein: CASSLGQQVFQETQYF
D gene: TRBD1; V gene: TRBV4-1; CDR3 length: 16; clone size: many; J gene: TRBJ1-6; CDR3 DNA: TGCGCCAGCAGCCTAGGACAGGGGCATCGGGGCTCACCCCTCCACTTT; CDR3 protein: CASSLGQGHRGSPLHF
D gene: -; V gene: TRBV20-1; CDR3 length: 15; clone size: -; J gene: TRBJ1-1; CDR3 DNA: TGCAGTGCTAGAGACCAGGGTAGGGTGAACACTGAAGCTTTCTTT; CDR3 protein: CSARDQGRVNTEAFF
D gene: TRBD1; V gene: TRBV19; CDR3 length: 15; clone size: -; J gene: TRBJ2-2; CDR3 DNA: TGTGCCAGTAGTTGGGACAGGGGTCACACCGGGGAGCTGTTTTTT; CDR3 protein: CASSWDRGHTGELFF
D gene: -; V gene: TRBV7-2; CDR3 length: 15; clone size: -; J gene: TRBJ1-3; CDR3 DNA: TGTGCCAGCCGAGGGCCGGCGAGCTCTGGAAACACCATATATTTT; CDR3 protein: CASRGPASSGNTIYF
D gene: TRBD1; V gene: TRBV7-2; CDR3 length: 16; clone size: -; J gene: TRBJ1-2; CDR3 DNA: TGTGCCAGCAGCACTAACCTGCGACAGGGGCGAACTGGCTACACCTTC; CDR3 protein: CASSTNLRQGRTGYTF
D gene: -; V gene: TRBV19; CDR3 length: 11; clone size: many; J gene: TRBJ1-5; CDR3 DNA: TGTGCCAGAGCCAGGACTCAGCCCCAGCATTTT; CDR3 protein: CARARTQPQHF
D gene: TRBD2; V gene: TRBV20-1; CDR3 length: 13; clone size: many; J gene: TRBJ2-7; CDR3 DNA: TGCAGTGCGGATGGGGGGAGGGCCTACGAGCAGTACTTC; CDR3 protein: CSADGGRAYEQYF
D gene: -; V gene: TRBV5-1; CDR3 length: 17; clone size: many; J gene: TRBJ2-7; CDR3 DNA: TGCGCCAGCAGCCCACGCGCTACCAGGGGTCATTCCTACGAGCAGTACTTC; CDR3 protein: CASSPRATRGHSYEQYF
D gene: TRBD2; V gene: TRBV2; CDR3 length: 13; clone size: many; J gene: TRBJ2-7; CDR3 DNA: TGTGCCACCAGAAGGCGGGAGGGCTACGAGCAGTACTTC; CDR3 protein: CATRRREGYEQYF
D gene: -; V gene: TRBV7-2; CDR3 length: 15; clone size: -; J gene: TRBJ2-4; CDR3 DNA: TGTGCCAGCAGCTCGAGACATGGTGGGGGGAACATTCAGTACTTC; CDR3 protein: CASSSRHGGGNIQYF
D gene: TRBD1; V gene: TRBV28; CDR3 length: 15; clone size: few; J gene: TRBJ1-5; CDR3 DNA: TGTGCCAGCAGCAAAGCAGGGACAGCGAATCAGCCCCAGCATTTT; CDR3 protein: CASSKAGTANQPQHF